This T cell receptor beta chain was profiled in a study of TIL therapy for anti-PD-1-resistant metastatic lung cancer. Study overall: Patients then received nivolumab; progressors got lymphodepletion, TIL and IL-2. Median tumor mutation burden was under 1.9 mutations per megabase. Study-level results: TIL clonotype persistence in blood showed no apparent association with response.

Comments on this clone: What it recognizes is unknown.

V lost 6 bases and J 6 bases, leaving 17 bases between the germline ends. Germline CDR1 SQVTM, CDR2 ANQGSEA. The CDR3 consists of 14 residues. Sequencing used immunoSEQ v3. Here immunoSEQ multiplex PCR was the method, and the copy in TCRdb shows in-frame clones only, minus some. The table records about 32,000 clones, 74% of them present only once. Time point denoted: pre-treatment sample, taken before nivolumab and TIL therapy. Enrollment ran from 2017 to early 2020. The V call is TRBV29-1, the J call TRBJ2-2; perhaps TRBD1 as D (5 bases). This sequence originates from a woman aged 30-85 years with non-small cell lung cancer. Sequenced material: blood, taken at baseline. CDR3 loop: CSVSGFGLAGELFF. CDR3 coding DNA: TGCAGCGTGTCAGGGTTCGGTTTAGCCGGGGAGCTGTTTTTT.